The rows below give T cell receptor beta chains drawn from one sample of a study of cytomegalovirus exposure and HLA in healthy donors. Generated by immunoSEQ multiplex PCR, the TCRdb table keeps only in-frame clones and is missing some. The sample holds 100,000 to 150,000 clones. The material sequenced was PBMCs. The receptors originated from a man aged 25-45 years in good health and CMV-seronegative. The CDR3 runs from the conserved cysteine through the conserved F or W. The order of the fields is D gene, V gene, CDR3 length, J gene, CDR3 protein, CDR3 DNA. The D gene is left open where the match is weak.

-	TRBV5-4	13	TRBJ2-3	CASSTTSGETQYF	TGTGCCAGCAGCACCACCTCGGGTGAGACGCAGTATTTT
-	TRBV6-6	13	TRBJ2-1	CASSPIQGGEQFF	TGTGCCAGCAGCCCCATTCAGGGGGGCGAGCAGTTCTTC
TRBD2	TRBV28	16	TRBJ2-5	CASSGPRTSGTETQYF	TGTGCCAGCAGTGGCCCCCGGACTAGCGGGACGGAGACCCAGTACTTC
TRBD1	TRBV4-3	15	TRBJ1-6	CASSQGQGMDSPLHF	TGCGCCAGCAGCCAAGGACAGGGTATGGATTCACCCCTCCACTTT
-	TRBV7-9	18	TRBJ2-2	CASSLVGAREGHTGELFF	TGTGCCAGCAGCCTCGTTGGGGCGCGGGAAGGGCACACCGGGGAGCTGTTTTTT
-	TRBV5-1	14	TRBJ1-1	CASSLLGMNTEAFF	TGCGCCAGCAGCTTGCTAGGCATGAACACTGAAGCTTTCTTT
TRBD2	TRBV28	16	TRBJ2-1	CASTPLAGGLYNEQFF	TGTGCCAGCACCCCGTTAGCGGGAGGGCTTTACAATGAGCAGTTCTTC
TRBD2	TRBV9	17	TRBJ2-3	CASSVPRSSGSVDTQYF	TGTGCCAGCAGCGTTCCCCGATCTAGCGGGAGTGTAGATACGCAGTATTTT
-	TRBV10-2	15	TRBJ1-1	CASRPSQVLNTEAFF	TGCGCCAGCAGACCATCCCAGGTGTTGAACACTGAAGCTTTCTTT
-	TRBV28	14	TRBJ2-2	CASSPSPKAGELFF	TGTGCCAGCAGTCCTAGCCCGAAAGCCGGGGAGCTGTTTTTT
-	TRBV4-3	14	TRBJ2-7	CASSQDTHSYEQYF	TGCGCCAGCAGCCAAGATACTCACTCCTACGAGCAGTACTTC
TRBD1	TRBV19	16	TRBJ1-1	CASSKRTGAENTEAFF	TGTGCCAGTAGTAAAAGGACAGGAGCTGAGAACACTGAAGCTTTCTTT
TRBD1	TRBV29-1	12	TRBJ1-2	CSVDDRGYGCTF	TGCAGCGTTGATGACAGGGGCTATGGCTGCACCTTC
-	TRBV4-1	14	TRBJ1-1	CASSLRGRDTEAFF	TGCGCCAGCAGCCTCAGGGGACGGGACACTGAAGCTTTCTTT
-	TRBV27	18	TRBJ2-3	CASTALALRGEDTDTQYF	TGTGCCAGCACCGCCCTGGCGCTGCGGGGTGAAGACACAGATACGCAGTATTTT
-	TRBV20-1	11	TRBJ2-5	CSGLPGETQYF	TGCAGTGGGCTCCCCGGGGAGACCCAGTACTTC
TRBD2	TRBV30	12	TRBJ2-7	CALSGSSYEQYF	TGTGCCTTAAGCGGGAGCTCCTACGAGCAGTACTTC
-	TRBV18	11	TRBJ2-5	CASSHGETQYF	TGTGCCAGCTCACACGGGGAGACCCAGTACTTC
TRBD1	TRBV30	13	TRBJ1-1	CAWRGQGVTEAFF	TGTGCCTGGAGGGGACAGGGCGTCACTGAAGCTTTCTTT
TRBD1	TRBV27	15	TRBJ2-1	CASSLDRGAYNEQFF	TGTGCCAGCAGTTTAGACAGGGGGGCCTACAATGAGCAGTTCTTC
TRBD1	TRBV5-6	14	TRBJ2-1	CASSSGGIYNEQFF	TGTGCCAGCAGCTCAGGGGGTATCTACAATGAGCAGTTCTTC
TRBD2	TRBV30	15	TRBJ2-2	CAWSVAGGSTGELFF	TGTGCCTGGAGTGTAGCGGGAGGGAGCACCGGGGAGCTGTTTTTT
TRBD1	TRBV7-3	13	TRBJ2-5	CASSFGTGETQYF	TGTGCCAGCAGCTTTGGGACAGGAGAGACCCAGTACTTC
-	TRBV28	14	TRBJ2-1	CASSFPSGANEQFF	TGTGCCAGCAGTTTCCCTTCTGGGGCCAATGAGCAGTTCTTC
-	TRBV7-9	16	TRBJ1-4	CASSLVIGATNEKLFF	TGTGCCAGCAGCTTAGTAATCGGGGCAACTAATGAAAAACTGTTTTTT
-	TRBV29-1	11	TRBJ2-3	CSFGEVYTQYF	TGCAGCTTCGGGGAGGTGTATACGCAGTATTTT
-	TRBV5-1	14	TRBJ2-2	CASSYGWNTGELFF	TGCGCCAGCAGCTACGGTTGGAACACCGGGGAGCTGTTTTTT
-	TRBV6-5	15	TRBJ2-2	CASTISPGYAGELFF	TGTGCCAGCACCATCTCCCCAGGGTACGCCGGGGAGCTGTTTTTT
-	TRBV6-4	17	TRBJ1-6	CASSDADHEGYNSPLHF	TGTGCCAGCAGTGACGCGGATCATGAGGGCTATAATTCACCCCTCCACTTT
-	TRBV7-8	15	TRBJ2-7	CASSLYSNSRDEQYF	TGTGCCAGCAGCTTATACTCCAACTCCAGGGACGAGCAGTACTTC
-	TRBV28	15	TRBJ1-6	CASSSRRDVNSPLHF	TGTGCCAGCAGTTCTAGGAGGGATGTAAATTCACCCCTCCACTTT
TRBD2	TRBV7-8	16	TRBJ2-1	CASSYNSGGAYNEQFF	TGTGCCAGCAGCTACAATAGCGGGGGGGCCTACAATGAGCAGTTCTTC
-	TRBV6-1	15	TRBJ2-3	CASSITAGSTDTQYF	TGTGCCAGCAGTATCACTGCCGGGAGCACAGATACGCAGTATTTT
TRBD1	TRBV2	15	TRBJ2-3	CASSGRDRDTDTQYF	TGTGCCAGCAGTGGCCGGGACAGGGATACAGATACGCAGTATTTT
TRBD2	TRBV7-9	14	TRBJ2-5	CASSLAGLVTSQYF	TGTGCCAGCAGCTTAGCGGGACTAGTAACATCCCAGTACTTC
TRBD1	TRBV5-1	18	TRBJ1-4	CASRRNPGQGLVNEKLFF	TGCGCCAGCAGACGGAATCCGGGACAGGGTTTGGTTAATGAAAAACTGTTTTTT
TRBD1	TRBV13	14	TRBJ1-1	CASSSDRGRTEAFF	TGTGCCAGCAGCTCGGACAGGGGTCGCACTGAAGCTTTCTTT
-	TRBV14	17	TRBJ2-5	CASSQVVKRSVGETQYF	TGTGCCAGCAGCCAAGTGGTTAAGCGCAGTGTTGGAGAGACCCAGTACTTC
TRBD2	TRBV25-1	16	TRBJ2-3	CASSGLAETSTDTQYF	TGTGCCAGCAGTGGGCTAGCGGAGACTAGCACAGATACGCAGTATTTT
TRBD1	TRBV19	14	TRBJ2-5	CASSEDRGGETQYF	TGTGCCAGTAGTGAAGACAGGGGGGGAGAGACCCAGTACTTC
-	TRBV7-3	16	TRBJ1-1	CASSSRPTGVNTEAFF	TGTGCCAGCAGCTCTCGACCGACAGGTGTGAACACTGAAGCTTTCTTT
-	TRBV25-1	12	TRBJ2-1	CASSEYRGEQFF	TGTGCCAGCAGTGAATATCGGGGTGAGCAGTTCTTC
TRBD1	TRBV19	16	TRBJ1-4	CASSIVVGQRLEKLFF	TGTGCCAGTAGTATAGTGGTGGGACAGCGGCTTGAAAAACTGTTTTTT
-	TRBV5-5	12	TRBJ2-7	CASSLGLREQYF	TGTGCCAGCAGCTTGGGCCTGCGCGAGCAGTACTTC
TRBD1	TRBV29-1	18	TRBJ2-3	CSVDCITQDRDLPDTQYF	TGCAGCGTTGACTGCATCACCCAGGACAGGGATCTTCCAGATACGCAGTATTTT
-	TRBV27	15	TRBJ1-1	CASSFIRGWRSEAFF	TGTGCCAGCAGTTTTATCAGGGGCTGGAGGTCGGAAGCTTTCTTT
-	TRBV6-5	16	TRBJ2-5	CASSCGSRAEGETQYF	TGTGCCAGCAGTTGCGGGTCCAGGGCGGAGGGAGAGACCCAGTACTTC